This T cell receptor (beta chain) was found in a study of CD8 T cells in ankylosing spondylitis. General observations from the study: As reported, disease-linked clones showed significant enrichment in matched ankylosing spondylitis synovial fluid. Prior work had noted some motif variants in reactive arthritis blood and synovial fluid. Blood of patients with ankylosing spondylitis appeared to be characterized by a TCR beta motif of several highly homologous variants. Clones linked with disease were CD8+ and fairly uncommon in the peripheral blood.

Unmatched junction bases numbered 15, after V lost 7 bases and J lost 4 bases. The CDR3 extends over 16 amino acids. Germline CDR1 and CDR2: MNHEY and SVGEGT. Comments on this clonotype: As yet, its antigen is unknown.

MiXCR, applied by TCRdb to the 5' RACE reads, yields one record per CDR3 protein. The sample consists of a few hundred thousand distinct CDR3 sequences, around 16% of them appearing once. This clonotype was obtained from a male donor with ankylosing spondylitis. Sequencing was performed on blood, either unsorted or a sorted T cell fraction (not recorded which). The genes are TRBV6-2 or TRBV6-3 and TRBJ2-7, with TRBD1 identical over 8 bases. The CDR3 DNA reads TGTGCCAGCAACCCGATCGGACAGGGATTTTTTTACGAGCAGTACTTC. It codes for CASNPIGQGFFYEQYF.